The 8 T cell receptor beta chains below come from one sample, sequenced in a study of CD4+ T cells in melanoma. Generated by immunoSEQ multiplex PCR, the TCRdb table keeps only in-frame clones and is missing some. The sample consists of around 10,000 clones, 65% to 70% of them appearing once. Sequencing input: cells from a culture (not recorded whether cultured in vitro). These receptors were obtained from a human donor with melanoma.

As DNA, the CDR3 is TGTGCCAGTAGTCCGTTTAGCGGGGCCTACGAGCAGTACTTC. It translates to CASSPFSGAYEQYF. The chain employs TRBV19 and TRBJ2-7, with 8 bases matching TRBD2. The CDR3 covers 14 residues. Germline assignment: CDR1 LNHDA and CDR2 SQIVND (reference sequence). With V trimmed by 5 bases and J by 2 bases, 5 bases remained unmatched. Filled out from reference TRBV19 and TRBJ2-7, the complete variable domain reads DGGITQSPKYLFRKEGQNVTLSCEQNLNHDAMYWYRQDPGQGLRLIYYSQIVNDFQKGDIAEGYSVSREKKESFPLTVTSAQKNPTAFYLCASSPFSGAYEQYFGPGTRLTVT.

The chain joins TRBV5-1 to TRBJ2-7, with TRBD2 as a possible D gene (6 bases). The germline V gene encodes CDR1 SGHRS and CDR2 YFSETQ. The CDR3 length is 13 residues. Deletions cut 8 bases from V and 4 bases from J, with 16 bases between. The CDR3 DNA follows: TGCGCCAGGGGGCCGGGGGAAGGGTACGAGCAGTACTTC. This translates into CARGPGEGYEQYF.

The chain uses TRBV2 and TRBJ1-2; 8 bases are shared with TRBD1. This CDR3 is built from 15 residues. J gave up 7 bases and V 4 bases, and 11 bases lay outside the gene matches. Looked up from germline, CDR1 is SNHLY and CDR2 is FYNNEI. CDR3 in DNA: TGTGCCAGCAGTGGACAGGGGAGACTCTTTGGTGGCTACACCTTC. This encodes CASSGQGRLFGGYTF.

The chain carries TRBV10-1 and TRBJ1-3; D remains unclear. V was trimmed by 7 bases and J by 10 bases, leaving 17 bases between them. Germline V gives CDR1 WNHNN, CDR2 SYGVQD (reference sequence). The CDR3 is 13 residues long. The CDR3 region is CASKNRTRRTIYF. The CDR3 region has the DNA TGCGCCAGCAAAAACCGGACCCGGAGAACCATATATTTT.

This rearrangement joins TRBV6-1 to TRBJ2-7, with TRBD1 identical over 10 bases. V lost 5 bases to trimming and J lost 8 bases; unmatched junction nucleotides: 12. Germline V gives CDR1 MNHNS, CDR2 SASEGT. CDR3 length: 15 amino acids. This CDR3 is CASSNPGQGLVKQYF. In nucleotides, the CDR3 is TGTGCCAGCAGTAATCCGGGACAGGGGCTTGTAAAGCAGTACTTC.

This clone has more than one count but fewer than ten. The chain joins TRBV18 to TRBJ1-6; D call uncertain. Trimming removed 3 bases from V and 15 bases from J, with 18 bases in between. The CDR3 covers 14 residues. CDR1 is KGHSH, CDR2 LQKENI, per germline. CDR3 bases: TGTGCCAGCTCACCGGAACAGCAGGTCAGAGACCTCCACTTT. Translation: CASSPEQQVRDLHF.

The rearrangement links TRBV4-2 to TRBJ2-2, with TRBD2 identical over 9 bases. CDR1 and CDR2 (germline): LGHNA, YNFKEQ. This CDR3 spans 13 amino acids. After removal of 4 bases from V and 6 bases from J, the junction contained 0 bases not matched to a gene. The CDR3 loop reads CASSRGGAGELFF. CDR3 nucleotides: TGTGCCAGCAGCCGCGGGGGGGCCGGGGAGCTGTTTTTT.

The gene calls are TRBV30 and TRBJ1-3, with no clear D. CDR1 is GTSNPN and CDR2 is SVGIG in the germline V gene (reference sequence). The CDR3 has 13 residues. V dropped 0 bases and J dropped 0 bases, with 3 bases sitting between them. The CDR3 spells CAWSVSSGNTIYF. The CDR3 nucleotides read TGTGCCTGGAGTGTCTCCTCTGGAAACACCATATATTTT.